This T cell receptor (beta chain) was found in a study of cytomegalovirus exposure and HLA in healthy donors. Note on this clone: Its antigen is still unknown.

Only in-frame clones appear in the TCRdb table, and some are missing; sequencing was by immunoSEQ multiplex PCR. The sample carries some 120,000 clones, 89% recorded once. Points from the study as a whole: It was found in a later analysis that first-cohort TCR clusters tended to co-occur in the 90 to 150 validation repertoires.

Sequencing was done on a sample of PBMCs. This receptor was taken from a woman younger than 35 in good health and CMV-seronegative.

In nucleotides, the CDR3 is TGTGCCAGCAGTCCCCCTGACAGGGTTAATAACTATGGCTACACCTTC. It encodes CASSPPDRVNNYGYTF. The chain combines TRBV7-9 with TRBJ1-2, with TRBD1 matching over 7 bases. Looked up from germline, CDR1 is SEHNR and CDR2 is FQNEAQ (reference sequence). This CDR3 region has 16 residues. Trimming at V came to 6 bases and at J to 1 base, leaving 11 bases not matched to a gene.